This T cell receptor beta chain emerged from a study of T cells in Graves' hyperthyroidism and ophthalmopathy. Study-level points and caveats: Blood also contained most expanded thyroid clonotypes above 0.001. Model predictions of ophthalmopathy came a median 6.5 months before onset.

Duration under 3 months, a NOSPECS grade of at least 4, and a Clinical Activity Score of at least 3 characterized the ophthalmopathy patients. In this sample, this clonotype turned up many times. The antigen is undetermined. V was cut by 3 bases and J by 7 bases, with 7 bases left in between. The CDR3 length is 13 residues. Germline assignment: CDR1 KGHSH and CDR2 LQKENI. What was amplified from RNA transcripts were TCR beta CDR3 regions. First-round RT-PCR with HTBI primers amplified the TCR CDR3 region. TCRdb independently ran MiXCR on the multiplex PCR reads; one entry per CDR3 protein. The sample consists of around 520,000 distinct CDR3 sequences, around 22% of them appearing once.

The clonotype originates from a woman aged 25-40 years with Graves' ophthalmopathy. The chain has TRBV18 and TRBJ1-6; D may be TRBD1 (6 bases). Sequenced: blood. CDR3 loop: CASSPGANSPLHF. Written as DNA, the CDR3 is TGTGCCAGCTCACCGGGGGCGAATTCACCCCTCCACTTT.